Below, 13 T cell receptor beta chains from the same sample are listed, as sequenced in a study of blood T cells in healthy people across ages. The second PCR ran about 6 to 12 cycles with a sample-barcoded 5' primer and J-beta primers. TCRdb reprocessed the 5' RACE reads via MiXCR and lists one record per CDR3 protein. Among fewer than 750,000 distinct CDR3 sequences, 52% were seen once, and the ten largest hold roughly 13%. Sequenced: blood. All receptors come from a woman older than 75 in good health.

This clonotype has a handful of counts. The V gene is TRBV18, the J gene TRBJ2-7, with TRBD1 identical over 7 bases. CDR3 length: 12 residues. V trimming: 3 bases; J trimming: 5 bases; junction bases outside the gene matches: 1. From germline, CDR1 is KGHSH and CDR2 LQKENI. CDR3 residues: CASSPGTDEQYF. The DNA for the CDR3 is TGTGCCAGCTCACCTGGGACAGACGAGCAGTACTTC.

CDR3 residues: CASSLARQSYGYTF. CDR3 sequence (DNA): TGTGCCAGCAGTTTAGCCCGACAGTCCTATGGCTACACCTTC. The genes are TRBV12-3 or TRBV12-4 and TRBJ1-2, with D perhaps matching TRBD1 (5 bases). The CDR3 length is 14 residues. The ends were cut back, 0 bases at V and 4 bases at J, with 9 bases in the middle.

The chain carries TRBV27 and TRBJ2-1; a weak D match, TRBD1 (6 bases). The germline gives CDR1 MNHEY, CDR2 SMNVEV (reference sequence). This CDR3 has 16 residues. V was pared by 0 bases and J by 7 bases, with 16 bases between. The CDR3 coding sequence is TGTGCCAGCAGTTTATCTGGCTGGGGGCGCGGGAATGAGCAGTTCTTC. It translates to CASSLSGWGRGNEQFF.

This clonotype was detected only a few times. This chain joins TRBV30 and TRBJ2-2, with 7 bases fitting TRBD1. Losses at the gene ends were 3 bases for V and 7 bases for J; bases not matched to a gene: 5. Germline loops: CDR1 GTSNPN, CDR2 SVGIG (reference sequence). The CDR3 sequence is 13 residues long. The CDR3 spells CAWSQGVGGELFF. Here the CDR3 DNA reads TGTGCCTGGAGCCAGGGGGTCGGCGGGGAGCTGTTTTTT.

In its sample, this clonotype was seen once. The V call is TRBV20-1, the J call TRBJ2-7; D tentatively reads TRBD1 or TRBD2 (5 bases each). The end of the DNA aligns better with TRBJ2-5, so the J call may be wrong. Looked up from germline, CDR1 is DFQATT and CDR2 is SNEGSKA (reference sequence). The CDR3 is 15 amino acids. In DNA, the CDR3 is TGCAGTGCTGGAGCGGCAGGGTGGTATTTGGAGACCCAGTACTTC. Translated, it gives CSAGAAGWYLETQYF.

Worth noting for this clonotype: One end of the junction does not line up with germline, which may come from a read error. V usage is TRBV7-2 and J usage is TRBJ2-5; D gene uncertain. Germline-derived CDR1 and CDR2 are SGHTA and FQGNSA. This CDR3 has 13 residues. In DNA form, the CDR3 reads TGTGTCAGCAGCCATAGCCTGAGCAGTGAGCAGTACTTC. Its translation is CVSSHSLSSEQYF. The whole variable domain, filled in from reference TRBV7-2 and TRBJ2-5, reads GAGVSQSPSNKVTEKGKDVELRCDPISGHTALYWYRQSLGQGLEFLIYFQGNSAPDKSGLPSDRFSAERTGGSVSTLTIQRTQQEDSAVYLCVSSHSLSSEQYFGPGTRLLVL.

The CDR3 loop is CATSSQGYEAFF. Here the CDR3 DNA reads TGTGCCACCAGTTCACAGGGATATGAAGCTTTCTTT. The chain employs TRBV24-1 and TRBJ1-1; TRBD1 might be the D (6 bases). Trimming took 6 bases from V and 7 from J, leaving 11 bases between them. Germline V gene sequence: CDR1 KGHDR, CDR2 SFDVKD. The CDR3 has 12 residues.

This clonotype showed up just a few times. The chain recombines TRBV3-1 with TRBJ2-7; D unresolved. The CDR3 contains 13 residues. Germline CDR1 LGHDT, CDR2 YNNKEL (reference sequence). V lost 4 bases and J 2 bases, leaving 9 bases between the germline ends. The CDR3, as DNA: TGTGCCAGCAGCCTCGAAAGGGCCTACGAGCAGTACTTC. Translation: CASSLERAYEQYF.

This clonotype was seen only a few times. V is TRBV12-3 or TRBV12-4 and J is TRBJ2-1; D gene uncertain. The CDR3 extends over 13 amino acids. V was clipped by 3 bases and J by 8 bases, with 11 bases between them. CDR3 in amino acids: CASSFTDLYEQFF. The CDR3 nucleotides read TGTGCCAGCAGTTTCACGGACCTCTATGAGCAGTTCTTC.

This clonotype appeared many times. The chain has TRBV6-5 and TRBJ2-3; TRBD2 matches 11 bases. The germline gives CDR1 MNHEY, CDR2 SVGAGI. This CDR3 has 20 amino acids. The ends lost 3 bases at V and 8 bases at J; junction bases unmatched: 22. The chain's CDR3 is CASSYPPLDTSGGGSSTQYF. The CDR3 nucleotides are TGTGCCAGCAGTTATCCACCGCTAGACACTAGCGGGGGAGGGAGTAGTACGCAGTATTTT.

Note on this clonotype: Possible read error: a much larger clone is one base away. V is TRBV9 and J is TRBJ2-1; D ambiguous. Trimming removed 2 bases at V and 10 bases at J, with 16 bases between. The CDR3 totals 14 residues. Per germline, CDR1 SGDLS and CDR2 YYNGEE. CDR3 protein: CASSVVSSSYEQFF. The CDR3, as DNA: TGTGCCAGCAGCGTGGTAAGCTCCTCCTACGAGCAGTTCTTC.

This clonotype was seen a few times. The chain links TRBV29-1 to TRBJ2-6; the D is unclear. There are 13 residues in the CDR3. CDR1 is SQVTM, CDR2 ANQGSEA, per germline. Trimming took off 6 bases at V and 1 base at J, with 7 bases between the two ends. The CDR3 sequence is CSVQISGANVLTF. The CDR3 DNA follows: TGCAGCGTGCAAATTTCTGGGGCCAACGTCCTGACTTTC.

The chain joins TRBV10-3 to TRBJ2-7; a possible D gene is TRBD1 (6 bases). The length of the CDR3 is 16 residues. The germline gives CDR1 ENHRY, CDR2 SYGVKD. V was pared by 0 bases and J by 2 bases, with 14 bases between. Here the CDR3 DNA reads TGTGCCATCAGTGAGTCGAAGGGGGATGGGACCTACGAGCAGTACTTC. This sequence encodes CAISESKGDGTYEQYF.